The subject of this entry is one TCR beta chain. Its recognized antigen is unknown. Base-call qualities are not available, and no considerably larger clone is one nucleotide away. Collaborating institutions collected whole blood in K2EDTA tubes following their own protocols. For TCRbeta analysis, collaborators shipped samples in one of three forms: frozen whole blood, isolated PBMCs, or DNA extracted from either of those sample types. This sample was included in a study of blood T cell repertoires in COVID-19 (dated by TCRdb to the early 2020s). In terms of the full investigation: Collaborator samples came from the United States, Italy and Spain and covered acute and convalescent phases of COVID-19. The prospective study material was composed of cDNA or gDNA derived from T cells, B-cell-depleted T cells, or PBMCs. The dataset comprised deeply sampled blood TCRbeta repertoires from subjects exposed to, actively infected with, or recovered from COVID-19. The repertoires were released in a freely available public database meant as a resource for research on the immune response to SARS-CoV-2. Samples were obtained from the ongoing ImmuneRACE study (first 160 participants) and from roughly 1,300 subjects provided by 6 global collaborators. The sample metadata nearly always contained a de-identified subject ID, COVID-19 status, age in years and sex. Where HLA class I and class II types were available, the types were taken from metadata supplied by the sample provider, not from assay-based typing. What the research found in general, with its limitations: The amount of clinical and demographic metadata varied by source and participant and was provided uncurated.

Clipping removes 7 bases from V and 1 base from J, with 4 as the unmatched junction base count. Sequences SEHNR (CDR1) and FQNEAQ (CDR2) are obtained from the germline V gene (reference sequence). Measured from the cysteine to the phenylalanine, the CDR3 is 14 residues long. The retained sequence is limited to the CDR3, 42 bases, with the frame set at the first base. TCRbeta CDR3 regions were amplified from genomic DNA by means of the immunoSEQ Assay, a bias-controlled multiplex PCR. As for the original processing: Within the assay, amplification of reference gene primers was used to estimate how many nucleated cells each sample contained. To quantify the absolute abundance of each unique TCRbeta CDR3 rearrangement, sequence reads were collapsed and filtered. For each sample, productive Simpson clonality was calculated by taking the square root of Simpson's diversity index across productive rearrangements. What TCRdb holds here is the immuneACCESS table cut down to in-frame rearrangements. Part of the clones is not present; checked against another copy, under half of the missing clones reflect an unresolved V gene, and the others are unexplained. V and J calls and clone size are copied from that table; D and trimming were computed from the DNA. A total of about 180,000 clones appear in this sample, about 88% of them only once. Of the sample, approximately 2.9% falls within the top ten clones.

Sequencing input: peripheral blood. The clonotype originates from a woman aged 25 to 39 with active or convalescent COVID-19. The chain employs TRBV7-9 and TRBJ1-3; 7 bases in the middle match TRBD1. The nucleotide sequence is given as TGTGCCAGCAACAGGGGTTATTCTGGAAACACCATATATTTT. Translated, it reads CASNRGYSGNTIYF.